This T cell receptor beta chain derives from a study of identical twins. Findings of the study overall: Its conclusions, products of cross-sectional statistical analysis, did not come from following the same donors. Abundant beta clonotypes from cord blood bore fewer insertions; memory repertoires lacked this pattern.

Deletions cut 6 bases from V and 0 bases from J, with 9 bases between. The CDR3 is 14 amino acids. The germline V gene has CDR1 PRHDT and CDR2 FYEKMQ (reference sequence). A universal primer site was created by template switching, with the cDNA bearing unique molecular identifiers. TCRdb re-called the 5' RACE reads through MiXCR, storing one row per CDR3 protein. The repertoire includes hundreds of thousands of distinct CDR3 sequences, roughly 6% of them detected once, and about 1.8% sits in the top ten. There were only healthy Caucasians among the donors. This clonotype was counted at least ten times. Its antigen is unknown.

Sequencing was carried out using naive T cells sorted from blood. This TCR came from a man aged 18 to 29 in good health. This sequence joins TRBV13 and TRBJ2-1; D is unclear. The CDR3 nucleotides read TGTGCCAGCAGTACCCTGAGCTCCTACAATGAGCAGTTCTTC. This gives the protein CASSTLSSYNEQFF.